These 16 T cell receptor beta chains were sequenced from one sample in a study of T-cell reconstitution after alpha-beta-depleted transplantation in children. Unique molecular identifiers were incorporated into the prepared TCRbeta library. TCRdb analysed the PCR reads with MiXCR anew, one entry per CDR3 protein. The sample lists approximately 400,000 distinct CDR3 sequences; roughly 10% were seen once. Sequences were derived from PBMCs from the stem cell graft donor, sampled from the stem cell graft. These TCRs come from a human donor who donated a stem cell graft to a child with acute myeloid leukemia.

The table lists this clonotype with a few counts. The chain links TRBV7-2 to TRBJ1-2; D is perhaps TRBD1 (5 bases). Trimming took 4 bases from V and 8 from J, leaving 14 bases between them. This CDR3 has 13 residues. Germline V gene lookup returns CDR1 SGHTA and CDR2 FQGNSA. CDR3 in DNA: TGTGCCAGCAGCTGGCGCGGGGGTGAAGGCTACACCTTC. Protein product: CASSWRGGEGYTF.

This clonotype was picked up many times. V gene TRBV29-1 combines with J gene TRBJ1-4; D may be TRBD1 (6 bases). Per germline, CDR1 SQVTM and CDR2 ANQGSEA. This CDR3 region has 15 residues. V lost 4 bases and J lost 0, with 12 bases in between. CDR3 protein: CSVALTGPTNEKLFF. The CDR3 region has the DNA TGCAGCGTTGCGTTGACAGGACCAACTAATGAAAAACTGTTTTTT.

This clonotype was seen many times. This chain links TRBV20-1 with TRBJ2-5, with 7 nucleotides matching TRBD1. CDR3 length: 16 residues. Per germline, CDR1 DFQATT and CDR2 SNEGSKA (reference sequence). The V gene end was trimmed by 6 bases and the J gene end by 4 bases; junction bases not matched to a gene: 17. Here the CDR3 DNA reads TGCAGTGCCACCATACCATGGGGACAGCTTCCAGAGACCCAGTACTTC. Translated: CSATIPWGQLPETQYF.

This clonotype was seen more than once but under ten times. The chain employs TRBV15 and TRBJ2-3, with D uncertain. There are 16 residues in the CDR3. Germline lookup yields CDR1 LNHNV and CDR2 YYDKDF (reference sequence). Trimming removed 0 bases at V and 0 bases at J, with 10 bases between. The CDR3 DNA is TGTGCCACCAGCAGAGATCTCTTTTCTAGCACAGATACGCAGTATTTT. Encoded protein: CATSRDLFSSTDTQYF.

This clonotype was found a few times. The V gene is TRBV12-3 or TRBV12-4, the J gene TRBJ2-3; a possible D gene is TRBD2 (5 bases). The length of the CDR3 is 16 residues. Trimming removed 5 bases from V and 0 bases from J, with 15 bases in between. The CDR3 spells CASSRGVLTSTDTQYF. The CDR3 region has the DNA TGTGCCAGCAGTCGGGGAGTCCTAACTAGCACAGATACGCAGTATTTT.

This clonotype was seen more than once but under ten times. The chain couples TRBV7-9 to TRBJ1-6, with D tentatively TRBD1 (5 bases). V was trimmed by 2 bases and J by 0 bases, leaving 17 bases between them. The CDR3 spans 19 residues. Germline V gene lookup returns CDR1 SEHNR and CDR2 FQNEAQ (reference sequence). The CDR3: CASSLKGQVVSSYNSPLHF. The DNA of the CDR3 is TGTGCCAGCAGCTTAAAGGGGCAGGTGGTGAGCTCCTATAATTCACCCCTCCACTTT.

This sequence joins TRBV9 and TRBJ2-2, with TRBD1 identical over 12 bases. CDR3 size: 15 residues. CDR1 is SGDLS and CDR2 is YYNGEE in the germline V gene. Trimming removed 6 bases from V and 5 bases from J; junction bases left unmatched: 5. CDR3 sequence (DNA): TGTGCCAGCACCGGGGACAGGGGGCTTACCGGGGAGCTGTTTTTT. Amino acid sequence: CASTGDRGLTGELFF.

CDR3 bases: TGCAGTGCTAGAGATCTAGCGGACAGGGGCCCGGAGACCCAGTACTTC. Its protein is CSARDLADRGPETQYF. The chain combines TRBV20-1 with TRBJ2-5, with 9 bases aligning to TRBD1. The CDR3 spans 16 residues. With 0 bases clipped from V and 5 bases from J, the junction kept 10 bases outside the gene matches. Germline lookup yields CDR1 DFQATT and CDR2 SNEGSKA (reference sequence).

There are a few counts of this clonotype. DNA for the CDR3: TGTGCCAGCAGCAAGACAGGAGTCAATCAGCCCCAGCATTTT. This translates into CASSKTGVNQPQHF. The chain has TRBV12-3 or TRBV12-4 and TRBJ1-5, with D tentatively TRBD1 (6 bases). The V end was cut by 6 bases, the J end by 3 bases, with 12 bases between. The length of the CDR3 is 14 residues.

The CDR3 loop reads CASSGTGASYEQYF. CDR3 sequence (DNA): TGTGCCAGCAGCGGGACAGGGGCCTCCTACGAGCAGTACTTC. The chain combines TRBV25-1 with TRBJ2-7, with 10 bases that match TRBD1. Trimming at V came to 6 bases and at J to 0 bases, leaving 2 bases not matched to a gene. CDR3 size: 14 residues. Germline loops: CDR1 MGHDK, CDR2 SYGVNS.

The sample holds many counts of this clonotype. The chain carries TRBV6-1 and TRBJ2-5; TRBD2 matches at 9 bases. The CDR3 runs to 14 residues. Trimming removed 3 bases from V and 2 bases from J; junction bases left unmatched: 1. CDR1 MNHNS and CDR2 SASEGT come from the germline V gene. CDR3 sequence (DNA): TGTGCCAGCAGTGACAGCGGGGGGCAAGAGACCCAGTACTTC. As protein: CASSDSGGQETQYF.

Many counts were recorded for this clonotype. This chain links TRBV29-1 with TRBJ1-2; tentative D call: TRBD1 (6 bases). CDR1 is SQVTM, CDR2 ANQGSEA, per germline. The V gene lost 6 bases and the J gene lost 6 bases, with 11 bases spanning the gap. The CDR3 runs 11 residues. In DNA, the CDR3 is TGCAGCGTAGGAACAGGGAATGGCTACACCTTC. This sequence encodes CSVGTGNGYTF.

This clonotype occurred a few times. This chain joins TRBV20-1 and TRBJ2-7, with TRBD2 as a possible D gene (6 bases). V dropped 3 bases and J dropped 3 bases, with 15 bases sitting between them. Per the germline V gene, CDR1 is DFQATT and CDR2 is SNEGSKA (reference sequence). This CDR3 has 14 residues. In DNA, the CDR3 is TGCAGTGCTAGCATTGGGGGGAGAGGCTACGAGCAGTACTTC. Protein product: CSASIGGRGYEQYF.

V usage is TRBV15 and J usage is TRBJ1-3; tentative D call: TRBD1 (6 bases). This CDR3 spans 16 amino acids. The germline V gene has CDR1 LNHNV and CDR2 YYDKDF (reference sequence). Trimming took off 0 bases at V and 4 bases at J, with 13 bases between the two ends. The CDR3 sequence is CATSRDLGGSGNTIYF. Written as DNA, the CDR3 is TGTGCCACCAGCAGAGATCTAGGGGGTTCAGGAAACACCATATATTTT.

This clonotype was picked up many times. As DNA, the CDR3 is TGCGCCAGCAGCCGGTTGGGACTAGCGGAGCCAGGGGAGCAGTTCTTC. Encoded protein: CASSRLGLAEPGEQFF. The chain combines TRBV5-1 with TRBJ2-1; 11 nucleotides agree with TRBD2. In germline, CDR1 is SGHRS, CDR2 YFSETQ. J lost 10 bases, V lost 4 bases, and 13 bases had no gene match. The CDR3 totals 16 residues.

This clonotype has only a few counts. The chain has TRBV5-1 and TRBJ2-3; TRBD1 matches at 7 bases. There are 15 residues in the CDR3. Germline V CDR1 and CDR2: SGHRS, YFSETQ. The junction had 4 bases not matched to a gene; V was cut back by 3 bases and J by 0 bases. The CDR3: CASSYVTGSTDTQYF. The CDR3 nucleotides read TGCGCCAGCAGCTACGTGACAGGGAGCACAGATACGCAGTATTTT. Supplemented by reference TRBV5-1 and TRBJ2-3, the full variable domain reads KAGVTQTPRYLIKTRGQQVTLSCSPISGHRSVSWYQQTPGQGLQFLFEYFSETQRNKGNFPGRFSGRQFSNSRSEMNVSTLELGDSALYLCASSYVTGSTDTQYFGPGTRLTVL.